These 22 T cell receptor beta chains share one sample of origin, sequenced in a study of T cell changes during pregnancy in multiple sclerosis (dated by TCRdb to the late 2010s). Library prep was done by the immunoSEQ multiplex PCR assay. TCRdb retrieved this table from immuneACCESS and kept in-frame rearrangements only. Not all clones are present; in checked studies, unresolved V genes account for under half, and no reason is known for the remainder. Recorded for this sample are about 70,000 clones; about 92% of them occurred a single time. 2.5% to 3.5% of the sample belongs to the ten largest clones. This specimen consisted of CD8+ T cells from peripheral blood mononuclear cells, obtained in the third trimester of pregnancy. These receptors were taken from a female donor in good health, enrolled as a control in a pregnancy study.

The chain employs TRBV9 and TRBJ2-1; the match to TRBD2 covers 15 bases. This CDR3 has 21 amino acids. With 3 bases clipped from V and 0 bases from J, the junction kept 13 bases outside the gene matches. CDR1 is SGDLS and CDR2 is YYNGEE in the germline V gene. The CDR3, as DNA: TGTGCCAGCAGCGCGCCCTCGGGACTAGCGGGGGGAAAAAGCTCCTACAATGAGCAGTTCTTC. The encoded protein is CASSAPSGLAGGKSSYNEQFF.

In this sample, this clone turned up once. V gene TRBV7-8 combines with J gene TRBJ1-2; 10 bases are shared with TRBD1. This CDR3 has 17 amino acids. The V and J ends lost 0 bases and 2 bases, in that order; junction bases with no gene match: 6. Germline V gene sequence: CDR1 SGHVS, CDR2 FQNEAQ. The CDR3 bases are TGTGCCAGCAGCTTAGCTAGACAGGGGGCGATAAACTATGGCTACACCTTC. Its translation: CASSLARQGAINYGYTF.

This chain uses TRBV6-1 with TRBJ2-1; D perhaps matches TRBD1 (6 bases). Trimming pared 6 bases from V and 9 bases from J, leaving 12 bases between. The length of the CDR3 is 12 residues. Germline CDR1 MNHNS, CDR2 SASEGT. This CDR3 reads CASREQGSEQFF. Written as DNA, the CDR3 is TGTGCCAGCAGGGAACAGGGCAGTGAGCAGTTCTTC.

The CDR3 DNA sequence: TGTGCCAGCAGCTTAGCCGACGGGAGCACAGATACGCAGTATTTT. Protein sequence: CASSLADGSTDTQYF. V gene TRBV7-9 combines with J gene TRBJ2-3; D uncertain. The CDR3 has 15 residues. Germline CDR1 is SEHNR and CDR2 is FQNEAQ (reference sequence). Trimming took off 0 bases at V and 0 bases at J, with 7 bases between the two ends.

The J gene is TRBJ2-2, the V gene TRBV29-1, with D possibly TRBD2 on 6 matching bases. The CDR3 has 12 amino acids. From germline, CDR1 is SQVTM and CDR2 ANQGSEA. V shed 3 bases and J shed 6 bases, with 8 bases lying between them. In DNA form, the CDR3 reads TGCAGCGTTGAGGGGGAGGCCGGGGAGCTGTTTTTT. Its translation: CSVEGEAGELFF.

The rearrangement uses TRBV7-9 and TRBJ2-3; the match to TRBD1 covers 7 bases. Germline trimming cut 4 bases from V and 2 bases from J; bases unmatched to any gene: 15. Germline lookup yields CDR1 SEHNR and CDR2 FQNEAQ (reference sequence). This CDR3 spans 18 amino acids. The CDR3 DNA is TGTGCCAGCAGCTCCACGAGAACAAGGGGGCGCAACACAGATACGCAGTATTTT. It encodes CASSSTRTRGRNTDTQYF.

The rearrangement joins TRBV7-9 to TRBJ2-5; tentatively, D is TRBD2 (6 bases). This CDR3 has 17 amino acids. V gave up 4 bases and J gave up 4 bases, with 22 bases separating them. Germline V gene lookup returns CDR1 SEHNR and CDR2 FQNEAQ (reference sequence). This chain's CDR3 is CASSSVPGTQERETQYF. CDR3 bases: TGTGCCAGCAGCTCAGTCCCCGGGACTCAGGAACGAGAGACCCAGTACTTC.

V is TRBV7-2 and J is TRBJ2-5; TRBD1 matches 7 bases. CDR1 is SGHTA and CDR2 is FQGNSA in the germline V gene. V lost 7 bases to trimming and J lost 2 bases; unmatched junction nucleotides: 7. The CDR3 runs to 14 residues. The DNA of the CDR3 is TGTGCCAGCAAAAGAAGGGGGCAACAAGAGACCCAGTACTTC. Residues: CASKRRGQQETQYF.

The chain employs TRBV18 and TRBJ2-2; 9 bases are a match to TRBD2. With 4 bases clipped from V and 6 bases from J, the junction kept 9 bases outside the gene matches. Germline CDR1 and CDR2: KGHSH and LQKENI. The CDR3 has 16 residues. CDR3 DNA sequence: TGTGCCAGCTCACACACGACTAGCGGTGTCTCCGGGGAGCTGTTTTTT. It is translated as CASSHTTSGVSGELFF.

The rearrangement links TRBV5-1 to TRBJ2-3, with 7 bases lining up with TRBD2. Trimming at V came to 1 base and at J to 2 bases, leaving 13 bases not matched to a gene. The CDR3 runs 18 residues. The germline V gene has CDR1 SGHRS and CDR2 YFSETQ. CDR3 sequence: CASSLYGGVGGTTDTQYF. Written as DNA, the CDR3 is TGCGCCAGCAGCTTGTATGGGGGGGTCGGGGGGACCACAGATACGCAGTATTTT. The entire variable domain, with the rest obtained from reference TRBV5-1 and TRBJ2-3, is as follows: KAGVTQTPRYLIKTRGQQVTLSCSPISGHRSVSWYQQTPGQGLQFLFEYFSETQRNKGNFPGRFSGRQFSNSRSEMNVSTLELGDSALYLCASSLYGGVGGTTDTQYFGPGTRLTVL.

The V call is TRBV7-2, the J call TRBJ1-1; D unresolved. Looked up from germline, CDR1 is SGHTA and CDR2 is FQGNSA. CDR3 length: 13 residues. V was cut by 2 bases and J by 4 bases, with 8 bases left in between. This CDR3 is CASSLYRGTEAFF. CDR3 nucleotide sequence: TGTGCCAGCAGCTTATATCGAGGCACTGAAGCTTTCTTT. The entire variable domain, with the rest obtained from reference TRBV7-2 and TRBJ1-1, is as follows: GAGVSQSPSNKVTEKGKDVELRCDPISGHTALYWYRQSLGQGLEFLIYFQGNSAPDKSGLPSDRFSAERTGGSVSTLTIQRTQQEDSAVYLCASSLYRGTEAFFGQGTRLTVV.

This clone appeared once. The rearrangement joins TRBV30 to TRBJ2-3; 10 bases fit TRBD2. From germline, CDR1 is GTSNPN and CDR2 SVGIG (reference sequence). This CDR3 is 15 amino acids long. J lost 4 bases, V lost 0 bases, and 4 bases had no gene match. CDR3 residues: CAWSVGLASADTQYF. Written as DNA, the CDR3 is TGTGCCTGGAGTGTGGGACTAGCGAGCGCAGATACGCAGTATTTT.

V and J are TRBV5-1 and TRBJ2-3; 9 positions match TRBD2. This CDR3 comprises 17 residues. CDR1 SGHRS and CDR2 YFSETQ come from the germline V gene. V was clipped by 0 bases and J by 2 bases; unmatched bases: 7. CDR3 in amino acids: CASSLDVAGVTTDTQYF. The CDR3 DNA reads TGCGCCAGCAGCTTGGATGTAGCGGGGGTTACCACAGATACGCAGTATTTT.

V is TRBV19 and J is TRBJ1-1; D is perhaps TRBD1 (5 bases). This CDR3 has 12 amino acids. The germline V gene has CDR1 LNHDA and CDR2 SQIVND (reference sequence). V lost 9 bases, J lost 0 bases, and 8 bases lay in between. CDR3 loop: CASVTVNTEAFF. The CDR3 nucleotides are TGTGCCAGCGTGACAGTGAACACTGAAGCTTTCTTT.

The chain has TRBV9 and TRBJ2-5; D gene uncertain. V lost 4 bases and J 0 bases, leaving 13 bases between the germline ends. CDR3 length equals 15 residues. Germline CDR1 is SGDLS and CDR2 is YYNGEE. In nucleotides, the CDR3 is TGTGCCAGCAGCTATTATAGTACTTACCAAGAGACCCAGTACTTC. Its protein product is CASSYYSTYQETQYF.

This chain links TRBV9 with TRBJ2-7; D unclear. Trimming pared 3 bases from V and 4 bases from J, leaving 20 bases between. This CDR3 has 16 amino acids. The germline gives CDR1 SGDLS, CDR2 YYNGEE. CDR3 sequence (DNA): TGTGCCAGCAGCGCAGAGATCACCTCAAACTATTACGAGCAGTACTTC. Residues: CASSAEITSNYYEQYF.

This chain joins TRBV7-6 and TRBJ1-3; a weak D match, TRBD1 (6 bases). Trimming left V 2 bases short and J 1 base short, with 15 bases between. The CDR3 runs 17 residues. The germline V gene has CDR1 SGHVS and CDR2 FNYEAQ. Here the CDR3 DNA reads TGTGCCAGCAGCTTAAGGCAGGGGTACTTATCTGGAAACACCATATATTTT. Translating it yields CASSLRQGYLSGNTIYF.

This chain uses TRBV9 with TRBJ1-3; D uncertain. CDR3 size: 18 residues. Germline loops: CDR1 SGDLS, CDR2 YYNGEE. Trimming removed 3 bases at V and 0 bases at J, with 19 bases between. The CDR3 region has the DNA TGTGCCAGCAGCGAGGAGGAGGGTTGGGGAGTCTCTGGAAACACCATATATTTT. Its protein product is CASSEEEGWGVSGNTIYF.

The V gene is TRBV27, the J gene TRBJ1-1, with TRBD1 matching 11 bases. Trimming removed 4 bases from V and 3 bases from J; junction bases left unmatched: 7. Germline CDR1 MNHEY, CDR2 SMNVEV (reference sequence). The CDR3 is made up of 16 amino acids. The CDR3 DNA reads TGTGCCAGCAGTTCATACACGGGACAGGGGGACACTGAAGCTTTCTTT. Encoded protein: CASSSYTGQGDTEAFF.

Only one count was recorded for this clone. The rearrangement uses TRBV4-2 and TRBJ2-7; D possibly corresponds to TRBD1 (6 bases). Trimming left V 3 bases short and J 0 bases short, with 18 bases between. Germline values: CDR1 LGHNA, CDR2 YNFKEQ. The CDR3 runs 17 residues. The CDR3 DNA is TGTGCCAGCAGCCACATACAGGGTATCGACCCCTCCTACGAGCAGTACTTC. Protein: CASSHIQGIDPSYEQYF.

The chain uses TRBV18 and TRBJ1-4; 7 bases line up with TRBD1. Germline-derived CDR1 and CDR2 are KGHSH and LQKENI. This CDR3 contains 15 residues. Germline trimming cut 5 bases from V and 4 bases from J; bases unmatched to any gene: 7. The CDR3 sequence is CASSVKDRFNEKLFF. CDR3 nucleotides: TGTGCCAGCTCAGTAAAGGACAGGTTTAATGAAAAACTGTTTTTT.

The genes are TRBV11-3 and TRBJ2-1; TRBD1 agrees at 8 bases. CDR1 is SGHNT, CDR2 YENEEA, per germline. V gave up 1 base and J gave up 8 bases; unmatched junction bases: 16. This CDR3 has 18 amino acids. The CDR3 nucleotides are TGTGCCAGCAGCTTAGGGCCGGGACAGGTAGGAATGGTGGATGAGCAGTTCTTC. Protein product: CASSLGPGQVGMVDEQFF.